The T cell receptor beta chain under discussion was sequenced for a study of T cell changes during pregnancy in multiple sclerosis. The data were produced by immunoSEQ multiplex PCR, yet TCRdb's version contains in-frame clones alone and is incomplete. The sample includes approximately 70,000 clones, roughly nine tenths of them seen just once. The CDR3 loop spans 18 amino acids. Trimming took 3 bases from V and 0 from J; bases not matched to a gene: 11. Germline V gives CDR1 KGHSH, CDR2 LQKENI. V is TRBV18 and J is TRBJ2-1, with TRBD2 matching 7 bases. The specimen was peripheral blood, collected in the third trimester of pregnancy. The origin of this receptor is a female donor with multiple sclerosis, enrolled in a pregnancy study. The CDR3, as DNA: TGTGCCAGCTCACCGCTAACCTCTAGCGGCCGCTCCTACAATGAGCAGTTCTTC. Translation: CASSPLTSSGRSYNEQFF.